This T cell receptor (beta chain) was found in a study of blood T cell repertoires in COVID-19 (dated by TCRdb to the early 2020s). A note on the overall study: The collaborator samples originated in the United States, Italy and Spain and spanned the acute and convalescent phases of COVID-19. The prospective study material was composed of cDNA or gDNA derived from T cells, B-cell-depleted T cells, or PBMCs. Deeply sampled blood TCRbeta repertoires from subjects exposed to, actively infected with, or recovered from COVID-19 were included in the dataset. A freely available public database, intended as a resource for researchers studying the immune response to SARS-CoV-2, is where the repertoires were released. Samples came from the ongoing ImmuneRACE study (first 160 participants) plus 1,254 subjects from 6 global collaborators. Sample metadata almost always included a de-identified subject ID, COVID-19 status, age in years and sex. HLA class I and class II types, where available, came from metadata supplied by the sample provider rather than from assay-based typing. What the authors observed across the whole study: The quantity of clinical and demographic metadata differed by source and by participant and was supplied without curation.

A note on this clone: The target of this receptor is not known. Per-base quality was not reported, and no clone a single base away is much larger than it.

V lost 6 bases and J lost 1 base; the stretch between them is 10 bases long. In the germline V gene (reference sequence), CDR1 corresponds to LNHDA and CDR2 to SQIVND. Reading from cysteine to phenylalanine, the CDR3 counts 13 amino acids. The DNA shown is the 39-base CDR3, in frame from base 1. TCRbeta CDR3 regions were amplified from genomic DNA by means of the immunoSEQ Assay, a bias-controlled multiplex PCR. Turning to the authors' computational methods: Within the assay, amplification of reference gene primers was used to estimate how many nucleated cells each sample contained. To quantify the absolute abundance of each unique TCRbeta CDR3 rearrangement, sequence reads were collapsed and filtered. For each sample, productive Simpson clonality was calculated by taking the square root of Simpson's diversity index across productive rearrangements. The table comes from immuneACCESS by way of TCRdb, which keeps in-frame sequences with V and J called. Part of the clones is missing from these tables; in studies checked, under half for an unresolved V gene and the rest for unknown reasons. D and trimming come from the DNA, and the V and J calls and clone size come from that table. Present in this sample are more than 250,000 clones, 84% of which were seen just once. The top ten clonotypes cover around 9.1% of the sample.

The collaborating institutions used their own protocols to collect whole blood in K2EDTA tubes. For TCRbeta analysis, collaborator samples were shipped as frozen whole blood, as isolated PBMCs, or as DNA extracted from either sample type. The TCR sequence derives from a human donor in a cohort sampled during active COVID-19. The sequenced material came from peripheral blood. The rearranged chain carries TRBV19 and TRBJ2-7; the D region possibly corresponds to TRBD2 (5 bases align). The DNA sequence reads TGTGCCAGTAGGTCAGGCGGGTCCTACGAGCAGTACTTC. Translation gives CASRSGGSYEQYF. With the rest looked up from the reference TRBV19 and TRBJ2-7 genes rather than sequenced, the full variable domain is DGGITQSPKYLFRKEGQNVTLSCEQNLNHDAMYWYRQDPGQGLRLIYYSQIVNDFQKGDIAEGYSVSREKKESFPLTVTSAQKNPTAFYLCASRSGGSYEQYFGPGTRLTVT.